A single sample is the source of the 14 T cell receptor beta chains below, sequenced in a study of shared T cell receptors in the human thymus. TCRdb keeps only in-frame clones here, not all; method: immunoSEQ multiplex PCR. This table has hundreds of thousands of clones, around 87% appearing once. These data also formed part of another study, on human thymus T cells.

Material for sequencing was thymocytes. The receptors here all came from a boy under three years old with a congenital heart defect.

V gene TRBV4-3 combines with J gene TRBJ2-1; 8 nucleotides line up with TRBD2. J lost 6 bases, V lost 4 bases, and 20 bases had no gene match. CDR1 is LGHNA and CDR2 is YSLEER in the germline V gene. The CDR3 contains 19 residues. The CDR3 is CASSPIAGKGAKGFNEQFF. For the CDR3, the DNA is TGCGCCAGCAGCCCTATAGCGGGAAAAGGTGCTAAGGGTTTCAATGAGCAGTTCTTC.

CDR3 amino acids: CASSPLRGTGNTIYF. The CDR3 coding sequence is TGTGCCAGCAGCCCTCTCAGAGGTACTGGAAACACCATATATTTT. The chain uses TRBV7-9 and TRBJ1-3; D remains ambiguous. CDR1 is SEHNR, CDR2 FQNEAQ, per germline (reference sequence). This CDR3 has 15 residues. V lost 5 bases and J lost 2, with 13 bases in between.

J is TRBJ2-7 and V is TRBV7-3; D not resolved. CDR3 size: 15 residues. CDR1 and CDR2 (germline): SGHTA, FQGTGA. Between the trimmed V and J ends, which lost 5 bases and 0 bases, there was a span of 14 bases. The CDR3 coding sequence is TGTGCCAGCAGCCCCTCTCCGACACCCTCCTACGAGCAGTACTTC. It encodes CASSPSPTPSYEQYF.

V gene TRBV27 combines with J gene TRBJ1-2, with 7 bases that match TRBD1. CDR1 and CDR2 from the germline V gene are MNHEY and SMNVEV (reference sequence). V shed 6 bases and J 8 bases; nucleotides not matched to a gene: 15. The CDR3 extends over 15 amino acids. CDR3 nucleotide sequence: TGTGCCAGCAGCCCTAGCCCGGACAGGCGGACGGGCTACACCTTC. Translated, it gives CASSPSPDRRTGYTF.

This chain uses TRBV15 with TRBJ2-5; TRBD1 is a possible D gene (6 bases). This CDR3 comprises 16 residues. V lost 1 base and J 4 bases, leaving 16 bases between the germline ends. Germline assignment: CDR1 LNHNV and CDR2 YYDKDF (reference sequence). CDR3 protein: CATSRGTDRNRETQYF. For the CDR3, the DNA is TGTGCCACCAGCAGAGGGACAGATAGAAATAGAGAGACCCAGTACTTC.

V usage is TRBV11-2 and J usage is TRBJ2-7, with 10 bases fitting TRBD2. The germline V gene encodes CDR1 SGHAT and CDR2 FQNNGV. V lost 4 bases and J lost 6; bases outside the gene matches: 15. The CDR3 is 17 residues long. The DNA for the CDR3 is TGTGCCAGCAGCTCCGACTCCCCCGGAAGCGGGAGGGGCGAGCAGTACTTC. Its protein product is CASSSDSPGSGRGEQYF.

The chain carries TRBV4-3 and TRBJ2-3; no reliable D call. V lost 3 bases, J lost 2 bases, and 15 bases lay in between. CDR3 length equals 16 residues. Germline CDR1 is LGHNA and CDR2 is YSLEER. DNA for the CDR3: TGCGCCAGCAGCCACACCGAACCCGCGTCCACAGATACGCAGTATTTT. It encodes CASSHTEPASTDTQYF.

The J gene is TRBJ1-2, the V gene TRBV5-4; 9 bases line up with TRBD1. Losses at the gene ends were 6 bases for V and 2 bases for J; bases not matched to a gene: 8. The CDR3 extends over 15 amino acids. Looked up from germline, CDR1 is SGHNT and CDR2 is YYREEE (reference sequence). CDR3 amino acids: CASTFRTGANYGYTF. The CDR3 coding sequence is TGTGCCAGCACCTTCCGGACAGGGGCGAACTATGGCTACACCTTC.

CDR3 bases: TGTGCCAGCAAGCCGGGACTAGCGGGAGACAATGAGCAGTTCTTC. Translation: CASKPGLAGDNEQFF. The rearrangement joins TRBV14 to TRBJ2-1; 14 bases map to TRBD2. V shed 7 bases and J 5 bases; nucleotides not matched to a gene: 4. CDR1 SGHDN and CDR2 FVKESK come from the germline V gene. The CDR3 totals 15 residues. The variable domain in full, with the rest retrieved from reference TRBV14 and TRBJ2-1, is EAGVTQFPSHSVIEKGQTVTLRCDPISGHDNLYWYRRVMGKEIKFLLHFVKESKQDESGMPNNRFLAERTGGTYSTLKVQPAELEDSGVYFCASKPGLAGDNEQFFGPGTRLTVL.

This clone was counted once. The chain uses TRBV4-1 and TRBJ2-7, with 8 bases that match TRBD2. J lost 2 bases, V lost 1 base, and 4 bases had no gene match. This CDR3 region has 15 residues. Germline CDR1 is MGHRA and CDR2 is YSYEKL. The CDR3 nucleotides are TGCGCCAGCAGCCAAGTGTTGCGGGAGGCCTACGAGCAGTACTTC. Translated, it gives CASSQVLREAYEQYF.

On this clone: Other DNA sequences within the sample encode an identical CDR3. The V and J genes are TRBV5-1 and TRBJ1-4; D is perhaps TRBD1 (6 bases). The length of the CDR3 is 14 residues. The V gene lost 0 bases and the J gene lost 7 bases, with 10 bases spanning the gap. The V gene's germline CDR1 is SGHRS and CDR2 YFSETQ. CDR3 sequence reads: CASSLGGLGEKLFF. The CDR3 region has the DNA TGCGCCAGCAGCTTGGGGGGGCTGGGTGAAAAACTGTTTTTT.

The chain carries TRBV18 and TRBJ1-3, with TRBD1 identical over 9 bases. The CDR3 is 18 amino acids. With V trimmed by 4 bases and J by 8 bases, 18 bases remained unmatched. The germline gives CDR1 KGHSH, CDR2 LQKENI. The CDR3 DNA reads as TGTGCCAGCTCACGACTTCTTTCACCGGGACAGGGACGAGACACCATATATTTT. This encodes CASSRLLSPGQGRDTIYF.

This clone was observed a few times. The chain couples TRBV27 to TRBJ2-3; no clear D. Germline V gene data show CDR1 as MNHEY and CDR2 as SMNVEV (reference sequence). The germline V and J ends were trimmed by 3 bases and 1 base, with 14 bases remaining between them. This CDR3 is 16 amino acids long. CDR3 residues: CASSLRRPPGTDTQYF. CDR3 in DNA: TGTGCCAGCAGTTTGAGGCGTCCTCCCGGCACAGATACGCAGTATTTT.

A single count supports this clone. The rearrangement uses TRBV7-9 and TRBJ2-1, with TRBD2 as a possible D gene (7 bases). The CDR3 is made up of 15 amino acids. CDR1 is SEHNR, CDR2 FQNEAQ, per germline (reference sequence). The V gene lost 3 bases and the J gene lost 5 bases, with 14 bases spanning the gap. CDR3 protein: CASSLQAGHNNEQFF. As DNA, the CDR3 is TGTGCCAGCAGCTTGCAAGCGGGACATAACAATGAGCAGTTCTTC.